A selection of T cell receptor beta chains follows, all from one sample in a study of blood T cell repertoires in COVID-19. The assay was immunoSEQ multiplex PCR, and TCRdb's table has in-frame clones only and misses some. Of about 170,000 clones listed, roughly 91% were seen once; the top ten hold almost 5%. The specimen was peripheral blood. The origin of the receptors is a man aged 18-30 years with COVID-19, enrolled during active disease. Both conserved end residues are part of each CDR3. A D gene is named only where the DNA matches it firmly. Size is omitted from some rows. Given values are once, few, many or a class for expanded clones.

CDR3 | DNA | V | D | size | J
CASTQGQRNQPQHF | TGTGCCAGCACCCAGGGACAACGCAATCAGCCCCAGCATTTT | TRBV28 | . | . | TRBJ1-5
CASSTSGTSGYNEQFF | TGTGCCAGCAGCACCTCCGGGACTAGCGGTTACAATGAGCAGTTCTTC | TRBV25-1 | TRBD2 | . | TRBJ2-1
CASSLLGGAGQETQYF | TGTGCCAGCAGCCTCCTCGGGGGGGCTGGGCAAGAGACCCAGTACTTC | TRBV7-2 | TRBD2 | few | TRBJ2-5
CASTPVPYNEQFF | TGTGCCAGCACCCCGGTCCCCTACAATGAGCAGTTCTTC | TRBV28 | . | few | TRBJ2-1
CASSPGLAGVGNEQFF | TGTGCCAGCAGCCCGGGACTAGCGGGCGTAGGCAATGAGCAGTTCTTC | TRBV11-3 | TRBD2 | . | TRBJ2-1
CAISDPGTSGPQETQYF | TGTGCCATCAGTGACCCCGGGACTAGCGGCCCGCAAGAGACCCAGTACTTC | TRBV10-3 | TRBD2 | . | TRBJ2-5
CASRGGEQYF | TGTGCCAGCAGAGGGGGCGAGCAGTACTTC | TRBV6-5 | . | . | TRBJ2-7
CAIGQGRHGYTF | TGTGCCATCGGACAGGGGCGACATGGCTACACCTTC | TRBV24-1 | TRBD1 | . | TRBJ1-2
CASSLRGPEQYF | TGTGCCAGCAGCCTCAGGGGGCCAGAGCAGTACTTC | TRBV6-2/TRBV6-3 | TRBD1 | . | TRBJ2-7
CAISVADTEAFF | TGTGCCATCAGTGTGGCGGACACTGAAGCTTTCTTT | TRBV10-3 | . | . | TRBJ1-1
CASSVAGGTYNEQFF | TGTGCCAGCAGCGTTGCGGGAGGGACCTACAATGAGCAGTTCTTC | TRBV9 | TRBD2 | . | TRBJ2-1
CSVEDRDYGYTF | TGCAGCGTTGAGGACAGGGACTATGGCTACACCTTC | TRBV29-1 | TRBD1 | . | TRBJ1-2
CASSLGSRNYGYTF | TGTGCCAGCAGCTTAGGGAGTCGAAACTATGGCTACACCTTC | TRBV7-2 | . | few | TRBJ1-2
CASSLGPGGRSGNTIYF | TGTGCCAGCAGCTTAGGGCCAGGGGGCCGGTCGGGAAACACCATATATTTT | TRBV7-2 | TRBD1 | . | TRBJ1-3
CASSLKPQGELFF | TGTGCCAGCAGCTTAAAACCGCAGGGGGAGCTGTTTTTT | TRBV13 | . | . | TRBJ2-2
CASSSVYYGYTF | TGTGCCAGCAGTTCGGTGTATTATGGCTACACCTTC | TRBV6-2/TRBV6-3 | . | . | TRBJ1-2
CATSDFRGYEQYF | TGTGCCACCAGTGATTTTAGAGGCTACGAGCAGTACTTC | TRBV24-1 | . | . | TRBJ2-7
CASSSVGAEGYTF | TGTGCCAGCAGCTCTGTGGGGGCGGAGGGCTACACCTTC | TRBV7-8 | . | few | TRBJ1-2
CASSPFLGGTTQYF | TGTGCCAGCAGCCCTTTCCTTGGGGGGACTACGCAGTATTTT | TRBV14 | . | few | TRBJ2-3
CASRGTDRANTEAFF | TGTGCCAGCAGGGGAACGGACAGGGCGAACACTGAAGCTTTCTTT | TRBV5-4 | TRBD1 | . | TRBJ1-1
CASSWGGQGDTEAFF | TGTGCCAGTAGCTGGGGCGGACAGGGGGACACTGAAGCTTTCTTT | TRBV19 | TRBD1 | . | TRBJ1-1
CATSRERVLENTGELFF | TGTGCCACCAGCAGAGAGAGAGTACTAGAGAACACCGGGGAGCTGTTTTTT | TRBV15 | . | . | TRBJ2-2
CASSQEIPGQGIGNTIYF | TGTGCCAGCAGCCAAGAAATCCCGGGACAGGGAATCGGAAACACCATATATTTT | TRBV4-2 | TRBD1 | . | TRBJ1-3
CATAAGDLINEQFF | TGTGCCACCGCAGCGGGAGATCTTATCAATGAGCAGTTCTTC | TRBV24-1 | TRBD2 | . | TRBJ2-1
CASSLRAAFF | TGTGCCAGCAGTTTGAGGGCGGCTTTCTTT | TRBV27 | . | . | TRBJ1-1
CASSRVEYQETQYF | TGTGCCAGCAGCAGGGTAGAGTACCAAGAGACCCAGTACTTC | TRBV25-1 | . | . | TRBJ2-5
CASSTIRDRGPYEQYF | TGTGCCAGCAGCACGATCCGGGACAGGGGGCCCTACGAGCAGTACTTC | TRBV27 | TRBD1 | . | TRBJ2-7
CASSFTGGSNEQFF | TGCGCCAGCAGCTTCACAGGGGGCTCCAATGAGCAGTTCTTC | TRBV5-1 | TRBD1 | . | TRBJ2-1
CASSKLVTGPYEQYF | TGTGCCAGTAGTAAGCTGGTCACAGGGCCCTACGAGCAGTACTTC | TRBV19 | . | . | TRBJ2-7
CASSIVTGTGAEQFF | TGTGCCAGTAGTATAGTTACCGGGACAGGGGCTGAGCAGTTCTTC | TRBV19 | TRBD1 | . | TRBJ2-1
CASRLESPSYNEQFF | TGTGCCAGCAGGCTAGAATCTCCCTCCTACAATGAGCAGTTCTTC | TRBV7-2 | . | . | TRBJ2-1
CATSRGYRFQAFF | TGTGCCACCAGCAGAGGGTACAGGTTTCAAGCTTTCTTT | TRBV15 | . | . | TRBJ1-1
CASSLGLAGGYSYNEQFF | TGTGCCAGCAGCTTAGGACTAGCGGGAGGTTACTCCTACAATGAGCAGTTCTTC | TRBV11-3 | TRBD2 | . | TRBJ2-1